The 29 T cell receptor beta chains in this list originate from one sample, sequenced in a study of cytomegalovirus exposure and HLA in healthy donors. PCR primers comprised 60 Vbeta and 13 Jbeta primers. TCRdb's table, derived via immunoSEQ multiplex PCR, lists solely in-frame clones and lacks some. The table includes 150,000 to 200,000 clones, roughly 79% detected once. The source material was PBMCs. These receptors originate from a woman in her forties in good health and CMV-seronegative.

The rearrangement joins TRBV7-3 to TRBJ2-3; D uncertain. Germline values: CDR1 SGHTA, CDR2 FQGTGA. The CDR3 is made up of 14 amino acids. The ends were cut back, 1 base at V and 2 bases at J, with 7 bases in the middle. DNA of the CDR3: TGTGCCAGCAGCTTAAAACGGTCCACAGATACGCAGTATTTT. Protein: CASSLKRSTDTQYF.

The V call is TRBV5-1, the J call TRBJ2-3; D unresolved. The CDR3 sequence is 14 residues long. V was trimmed by 0 bases and J by 5 bases, leaving 10 bases between them. Germline V gene sequence: CDR1 SGHRS, CDR2 YFSETQ. DNA for the CDR3: TGCGCCAGCAGCTTGGAGTCTCGAGGAGATACGCAGTATTTT. Encoded protein: CASSLESRGDTQYF.

This chain joins TRBV5-1 and TRBJ2-1, with TRBD2 as a possible D gene (6 bases). Trimming removed 1 base at V and 3 bases at J, with 20 bases between. The CDR3 covers 18 residues. Germline values: CDR1 SGHRS, CDR2 YFSETQ. The DNA for the CDR3 is TGCGCCAGCAGCTTGACCCCCCAGGGAGGATCGTACTACAATGAGCAGTTCTTC. It is translated as CASSLTPQGGSYYNEQFF.

V is TRBV6-5 and J is TRBJ1-2, with D maybe TRBD1 (6 bases). V lost 6 bases to trimming and J lost 0 bases, with 14 bases between them. The CDR3 contains 15 residues. The germline V gene has CDR1 MNHEY and CDR2 SVGAGI. The CDR3 protein is CASRSSQGSNYGYTF. The CDR3 coding sequence is TGTGCCAGCAGGTCAAGTCAGGGGTCTAACTATGGCTACACCTTC.

This clone was seen only once. The V gene is TRBV29-1, the J gene TRBJ1-5; 8 bases are a match to TRBD1. Trimming took 5 bases from V and 6 from J; bases not matched to a gene: 9. The CDR3 consists of 14 residues. CDR1 and CDR2 from the germline V gene are SQVTM and ANQGSEA. CDR3 sequence: CSVSPGQDSQPQHF. The CDR3 bases are TGCAGCGTTTCACCGGGACAGGACAGTCAGCCCCAGCATTTT.

The chain carries TRBV10-1 and TRBJ2-7, with D maybe TRBD1 (5 bases). The V gene's germline CDR1 is WNHNN and CDR2 SYGVQD (reference sequence). V gave up 0 bases and J gave up 4 bases, with 7 bases separating them. CDR3 length: 13 residues. CDR3 bases: TGCGCCAGCAGTGAGTCGAGACAGTACGAGCAGTACTTC. Amino acid sequence: CASSESRQYEQYF.

Worth noting for this clone: Its ends do not fully match the called genes, so a read error is possible. The chain recombines TRBV7-7 with TRBJ2-2; D gene ambiguous. The CDR3 has 14 residues. In germline, CDR1 is SSHAT, CDR2 FNYEAQ (reference sequence). CDR3 DNA sequence: TGTGCTAGCAGCTTAGTCTGGAACACCGGGGAGCTGTTTTTT. It yields the protein CASSLVWNTGELFF. Full variable domain (rest looked up from reference TRBV7-7 and TRBJ2-2): GAGVSQSPRYKVTKRGQDVTLRCDPISSHATLYWYQQALGQGPEFLTYFNYEAQPDKSGLPSDRFSAERPEGSISTLTIQRTEQRDSAMYRCASSLVWNTGELFFGEGSRLTVL.

DNA for the CDR3: TGTGCCAGCAGCGTAGGCGATTTCCATGGCTACACCTTC. It codes for CASSVGDFHGYTF. The chain uses TRBV9 and TRBJ1-2; no firm D call. The CDR3 extends over 13 amino acids. V was shortened by 0 bases and J by 6 bases, with 9 bases between the two germline ends. The V gene's germline CDR1 is SGDLS and CDR2 YYNGEE.

The genes are TRBV2 and TRBJ2-2; the D is unclear. This CDR3 spans 13 amino acids. Per germline, CDR1 SNHLY and CDR2 FYNNEI. The V gene lost 6 bases and the J gene lost 7 bases, with 12 bases spanning the gap. CDR3 sequence reads: CASSPLLGGELFF. The CDR3 nucleotides are TGTGCCAGCAGCCCTCTTCTAGGCGGGGAGCTGTTTTTT.

The chain has TRBV18 and TRBJ2-1; 7 nucleotides align to TRBD2. The V segment lost 4 bases and the J segment 5 bases; nucleotides outside the gene matches: 5. CDR3 length: 14 residues. Germline CDR1 reads KGHSH; CDR2 reads LQKENI. The CDR3 DNA follows: TGTGCCAGCTCACGGCTAGCGGTGAACAATGAGCAGTTCTTC. Residues: CASSRLAVNNEQFF.

This clone was detected a few times. The V gene is TRBV15, the J gene TRBJ1-4; 11 nucleotides match TRBD1. This CDR3 is 14 amino acids long. V gave up 4 bases and J gave up 10 bases; unmatched junction bases: 5. Germline values: CDR1 LNHNV, CDR2 YYDKDF (reference sequence). The DNA of the CDR3 is TGTGCCACCAGCATGGGACAGGGGGACGGAAAACTGTTTTTT. Translation gives CATSMGQGDGKLFF.

This sequence joins TRBV2 and TRBJ1-1; 10 bases align to TRBD1. The germline gives CDR1 SNHLY, CDR2 FYNNEI. This CDR3 is built from 14 residues. After removal of 2 bases from V and 10 bases from J, the junction contained 7 bases not matched to a gene. The CDR3 DNA reads TGTGCCAGCAGTGAAAGGACAGGGGGTTCTGGAGCTTTCTTT. Translation gives CASSERTGGSGAFF.

In its sample, this clone was seen a few times. The chain joins TRBV11-2 to TRBJ1-3; a weak D match, TRBD1 (5 bases). There are 17 residues in the CDR3. V was trimmed by 5 bases and J by 7 bases, leaving 24 bases between them. Germline CDR1 reads SGHAT; CDR2 reads FQNNGV. CDR3 region: CASSPSIQQAGGNTIYF. In DNA form, the CDR3 reads TGTGCCAGCAGCCCCAGTATTCAACAGGCTGGAGGGAACACCATATATTTT.

The chain is built from TRBV7-8 and TRBJ1-5, with a possible D match to TRBD1 (6 bases). V was trimmed by 3 bases and J by 5 bases, leaving 14 bases between them. The germline V gene has CDR1 SGHVS and CDR2 FQNEAQ. The CDR3 extends over 15 amino acids. The CDR3 bases are TGTGCCAGCAGCTTTTCAGGGGCGGGCGATCAGCCCCAGCATTTT. Residues: CASSFSGAGDQPQHF. Full variable domain (missing parts from reference TRBV7-8 and TRBJ1-5): GAGVSQSPRYKVAKRGQDVALRCDPISGHVSLFWYQQALGQGPEFLTYFQNEAQLDKSGLPSDRFFAERPEGSVSTLKIQRTQQEDSAVYLCASSFSGAGDQPQHFGDGTRLSIL.

This sequence joins TRBV19 and TRBJ2-2, with TRBD2 matching over 14 bases. There are 18 residues in the CDR3. CDR1 and CDR2 (germline): LNHDA, SQIVND (reference sequence). The ends lost 3 bases at V and 3 bases at J; junction bases unmatched: 6. CDR3: CASSIWPGLAGDTGELFF. CDR3 DNA: TGTGCCAGTAGTATTTGGCCGGGACTAGCGGGGGACACCGGGGAGCTGTTTTTT.

V and J are TRBV9 and TRBJ1-5; TRBD1 matches at 7 bases. Germline values: CDR1 SGDLS, CDR2 YYNGEE. J was trimmed by 0 bases and V by 7 bases; bases with no gene match: 4. This CDR3 is 14 amino acids long. The CDR3 DNA sequence: TGTGCCAGCTCTCGGGACAGTAGCAATCAGCCCCAGCATTTT. Protein product: CASSRDSSNQPQHF.

This chain joins TRBV18 and TRBJ1-4; D is ambiguous. The CDR3 is 15 amino acids. V was shortened by 3 bases and J by 0 bases, with 8 bases between the two germline ends. CDR1 is KGHSH and CDR2 is LQKENI in the germline V gene. CDR3 DNA sequence: TGTGCCAGCTCACCCGGTGCTGCAACTAATGAAAAACTGTTTTTT. Protein sequence: CASSPGAATNEKLFF.

CDR3 sequence reads: CASSWGEGNQPQHF. The CDR3, as DNA: TGTGCCAGCAGTTGGGGGGAGGGCAATCAGCCCCAGCATTTT. The rearrangement uses TRBV6-1 and TRBJ1-5; possibly TRBD1 for D (5 bases). V was trimmed by 5 bases and J by 2 bases, leaving 10 bases between them. Germline CDR1 and CDR2: MNHNS and SASEGT. There are 14 residues in the CDR3.

The chain links TRBV29-1 to TRBJ1-1; a possible D gene is TRBD1 (6 bases). Per germline, CDR1 SQVTM and CDR2 ANQGSEA. The V end was cut by 6 bases, the J end by 4 bases, with 18 bases between. The CDR3 is 14 amino acids. In DNA, the CDR3 is TGCAGCGTGCTGGACAGTGCCCGAGGCACTGAAGCTTTCTTT. It translates to CSVLDSARGTEAFF.

This clone has only a few counts. This rearrangement joins TRBV10-3 to TRBJ1-3; 12 bases align to TRBD1. This CDR3 is built from 17 residues. With 6 bases clipped from V and 4 bases from J, the junction kept 10 bases outside the gene matches. CDR1 and CDR2 from the germline V gene are ENHRY and SYGVKD. The CDR3 sequence is CAISQGGQGARGNTIYF. The CDR3 DNA reads TGTGCCATCAGCCAAGGGGGACAGGGGGCGCGCGGAAACACCATATATTTT.

The CDR3 here is CASSFGTGGAGNTIYF. CDR3 nucleotide sequence: TGCGCCAGCAGCTTCGGGACAGGGGGCGCGGGAAACACCATATATTTT. V is TRBV5-1 and J is TRBJ1-3; TRBD1 agrees at 12 bases. V lost 2 bases and J lost 4; bases outside the gene matches: 4. This CDR3 spans 16 amino acids. Germline values: CDR1 SGHRS, CDR2 YFSETQ.

This clone turned up a few times. The rearrangement uses TRBV6-5 and TRBJ2-7, with D tentatively TRBD2 (6 bases). With 8 bases removed from V and 9 bases from J, the gap between germline ends came to 26 bases. CDR1 is MNHEY and CDR2 is SVGAGI in the germline V gene. The CDR3 consists of 15 residues. The CDR3: CASYAGLGEPGLQYF. The CDR3, as DNA: TGTGCCAGCTACGCGGGCCTGGGGGAACCGGGACTGCAGTACTTC.

The chain joins TRBV7-9 to TRBJ1-1, with 10 positions matching TRBD1. The CDR3 is 15 amino acids. CDR1 is SEHNR, CDR2 FQNEAQ, per germline (reference sequence). V lost 5 bases and J lost 4; bases outside the gene matches: 7. The CDR3 DNA is TGTGCCAGCAGCGAGGGGGACAGGGGAGGCACTGAAGCTTTCTTT. Translated: CASSEGDRGGTEAFF.

The rearrangement uses TRBV7-2 and TRBJ2-1; a weak D match, TRBD2 (6 bases). This CDR3 region has 14 residues. Germline CDR1 is SGHTA and CDR2 is FQGNSA. Trimming removed 6 bases from V and 0 bases from J, with 9 bases in between. The CDR3 nucleotides read TGTGCCAGCAGGGGGGGACTCTCCTACAATGAGCAGTTCTTC. The encoded protein is CASRGGLSYNEQFF.

This chain uses TRBV11-3 with TRBJ1-2; D is uncertain. V was trimmed by 5 bases and J by 2 bases, leaving 9 bases between them. The CDR3 is 13 residues long. The germline gives CDR1 SGHNT, CDR2 YENEEA. The CDR3 region is CASSLTENYGYTF. Here the CDR3 DNA reads TGTGCCAGCAGCCTAACTGAAAACTATGGCTACACCTTC.

This clone was recorded a few times. J is TRBJ1-1 and V is TRBV27, with 7 positions matching TRBD1. J gave up 3 bases and V 6 bases, and 7 bases lay outside the gene matches. Germline values: CDR1 MNHEY, CDR2 SMNVEV (reference sequence). This CDR3 has 14 amino acids. CDR3 amino acids: CASSDQRGHTEAFF. For the CDR3, the DNA is TGTGCCAGCAGCGACCAGAGGGGGCACACTGAAGCTTTCTTT.

The V gene is TRBV27, the J gene TRBJ2-7; 7 nucleotides agree with TRBD2. The CDR3 loop spans 13 amino acids. J gave up 2 bases and V 5 bases, and 3 bases lay outside the gene matches. Looked up from germline, CDR1 is MNHEY and CDR2 is SMNVEV (reference sequence). In nucleotides, the CDR3 is TGTGCCAGCAGTACCGCGGGAGCCTACGAGCAGTACTTC. It yields the protein CASSTAGAYEQYF.

The chain recombines TRBV30 with TRBJ1-1; possible D gene TRBD1, 5 bases. Trimming took 7 bases from V and 1 from J, leaving 7 bases between them. CDR1 GTSNPN and CDR2 SVGIG come from the germline V gene (reference sequence). This CDR3 is 11 amino acids long. The CDR3 DNA is TGTGCCTCCCAGGGGAACACTGAAGCTTTCTTT. It specifies CASQGNTEAFF.

The V and J genes are TRBV7-9 and TRBJ2-3; D not resolved. This CDR3 has 15 residues. Germline values: CDR1 SEHNR, CDR2 FQNEAQ (reference sequence). Between the trimmed V and J ends, which lost 4 bases and 0 bases, there was a span of 11 bases. CDR3 sequence (DNA): TGTGCCAGCAGCTCCTCAGGTTCTAGCACAGATACGCAGTATTTT. Its translation is CASSSSGSSTDTQYF.